This TCR beta chain was observed in a study of T cell changes during pregnancy in multiple sclerosis (dated by TCRdb to about 2019). Regarding the complete study: In women with multiple sclerosis, the researchers looked at how the T cell repertoire shifted as pregnancy progressed.

Library generation was performed with the immunoSEQ multiplex PCR assay. In TCRdb, the immuneACCESS table is reduced to in-frame sequences with V and J assigned. These tables do not hold every clone; where another copy was compared, an unresolved V gene accounts for under half, and the others remain unexplained. The sample profile shows under 110,000 clones; around 92% of them were found once. The top ten clonotypes cover approximately 1.6% of the sample. On this clone itself: Its antigen specificity is not known. No per-base quality is available; no much larger clone lies one base away.

This specimen was peripheral blood, taken after pregnancy. This TCR was recovered from a female donor with multiple sclerosis, enrolled in a pregnancy study.

The sequence in DNA is TGTGCCAGCAGTAGGACAGGGGGCGGTAACTATGGCTACACCTTC. Translated, this is CASSRTGGGNYGYTF. The chain was built from TRBV28 and TRBJ1-2; 11 bases in the middle match TRBD1. V is trimmed back by 5 bases and J by 1 base, and the junction contains 3 bases that no gene match accounts for. The germline V gene gives CDR1 as MDHEN and CDR2 as SYDVKM. From cysteine to phenylalanine, the CDR3 is 15 amino acids long. CDR3 DNA is the only sequence kept; it has 45 bases, read in frame from the first base.